Listed here is a single T cell receptor (beta chain). The data are from a study of blood T cell repertoires in COVID-19. Study-wide background: Sites across the United States, Italy and Spain contributed samples from acute and convalescent COVID-19. Sources were T cells, B-cell-depleted T cells, or PBMCs; the material itself was cDNA or gDNA.

CDR1 and CDR2 (germline): LNHNV, YYDKDF (reference sequence). Trimming left V 3 bases short and J 4 bases short, with 10 bases between. The CDR3 spans 14 residues. In the study's own analysis: By means of reference gene primer amplification, nucleated cell counts were estimated. Some clones are missing from TCRdb's copy, which holds only in-frame ones; the method was immunoSEQ multiplex PCR. V and J calls and clone size follow that table, whereas D and trimming were derived from the DNA. The sample includes approximately 150,000 clones, 85% of them seen just once. The sequence was obtained from a human donor with acute or convalescent COVID-19. The donor label of this sample is uncertain. J is TRBJ2-1 and V is TRBV15; no reliable D call. The sequenced sample consisted of peripheral blood. This CDR3 reads CATSRRFSYNEQFF. The CDR3 nucleotides read TGTGCCACCAGCAGGAGGTTTTCGTACAATGAGCAGTTCTTC.